The 7 T cell receptor beta chains in this list originate from one sample, sequenced in a study of T cell responses to AZD1222 COVID-19 vaccine. Clones were sequenced by immunoSEQ multiplex PCR, and TCRdb holds only the in-frame ones, with some missing. Of 80,000 or so clones listed, over 60% are singletons. Sequences were derived from peripheral blood, sampled 28 days after the second dose of the MenACWY control vaccine. Receptor source: an adult who received the MenACWY meningococcal vaccine as a control.

This chain links TRBV6-5 with TRBJ1-2, with 10 bases that match TRBD1. There are 14 residues in the CDR3. V shed 6 bases, J shed 5 bases, and the junction held 6 bases outside the gene matches. Germline lookup yields CDR1 MNHEY and CDR2 SVGAGI. The CDR3 reads CASRDDRGLYGYTF. The CDR3 DNA is TGTGCCAGCAGAGATGACAGGGGGCTTTATGGCTACACCTTC.

The chain joins TRBV5-8 to TRBJ1-3; no clear D. The germline V gene encodes CDR1 SGHTS and CDR2 YDEGEE. The CDR3 has 16 residues. V shed 0 bases and J shed 2 bases, with 12 bases lying between them. This CDR3 is CASSLVAARAGNTIYF. The CDR3 DNA reads TGTGCCAGCAGCTTGGTTGCTGCGCGAGCTGGAAACACCATATATTTT. The complete variable domain, with remaining parts taken from reference TRBV5-8 and TRBJ1-3, reads EAGVTQSPTHLIKTRGQQATLRCSPISGHTSVYWYQQALGLGLQFLLWYDEGEERNRGNFPPRFSGRQFPNYSSELNVNALELEDSALYLCASSLVAARAGNTIYFGEGSWLTVV.

The chain combines TRBV27 with TRBJ1-1; 7 positions match TRBD1. The length of the CDR3 is 12 residues. CDR1 is MNHEY and CDR2 is SMNVEV in the germline V gene (reference sequence). After removal of 5 bases from V and 7 bases from J, the junction contained 4 bases not matched to a gene. The DNA for the CDR3 is TGTGCCAGCAGTGCGACAGGGAATGAAGCTTTCTTT. It is translated as CASSATGNEAFF.

Only one count was recorded for this clone. For the CDR3, the DNA is TGTGCCAGTAGGAAACAGGGCATGAACACTGAAGCTTTCTTT. It encodes CASRKQGMNTEAFF. The V call is TRBV19, the J call TRBJ1-1; maybe TRBD1 (6 bases). Trimming took off 6 bases at V and 0 bases at J, with 11 bases between the two ends. Per the germline V gene, CDR1 is LNHDA and CDR2 is SQIVND (reference sequence). The CDR3 covers 14 residues.

This chain's CDR3 is CASSQDGGYTF. The CDR3 region has the DNA TGTGCCAGCAGCCAAGACGGGGGCTACACCTTC. The J gene is TRBJ1-2, the V gene TRBV7-8; D call uncertain. Germline-derived CDR1 and CDR2 are SGHVS and FQNEAQ. The CDR3 extends over 11 amino acids. Trimming shortened V by 5 bases and J by 8 bases, and 9 bases separated the two germline ends.

This clone was counted a few times. The chain combines TRBV5-1 with TRBJ1-6, with D possibly TRBD1 on 5 matching bases. The CDR3 sequence is 17 residues long. The germline V and J ends were trimmed by 0 bases and 2 bases, with 12 bases remaining between them. The V gene's germline CDR1 is SGHRS and CDR2 YFSETQ. The CDR3 sequence: CASSLEGRVTYNSPLHF. In DNA form, the CDR3 reads TGCGCCAGCAGCTTGGAGGGCAGGGTAACCTATAATTCACCCCTCCACTTT.

This sequence joins TRBV9 and TRBJ1-1; a possible D gene is TRBD1 (5 bases). V dropped 3 bases and J dropped 1 base, with 13 bases sitting between them. The germline CDR1 and CDR2 sequences are SGDLS and YYNGEE. This CDR3 spans 15 amino acids. The chain's CDR3 is CASSAGTLGNTEAFF. The CDR3 DNA reads as TGTGCCAGCAGCGCCGGGACGTTGGGGAACACTGAAGCTTTCTTT.